Sequencing of this T cell receptor (beta chain) was carried out in a study of CD8 T cells in ankylosing spondylitis. Study-level results: Matched ankylosing spondylitis synovial fluid reportedly showed significant enrichment of disease-linked clones. A TCR beta motif of eight or nine highly homologous variants seemed to mark ankylosing spondylitis blood.

CDR1 is SGHRS and CDR2 is YFSETQ in the germline V gene. The CDR3 totals 16 residues. V was shortened by 4 bases and J by 0 bases, with 15 bases between the two germline ends. For TCR beta, libraries came from quantitative 5'-RACE with molecular barcodes. One entry per CDR3 protein results from TCRdb running MiXCR on the 5' RACE reads. The table records some 130,000 distinct CDR3 sequences, roughly 8.8% of them present only once. This clonotype was recorded at least ten times. Antigen unknown. The receptor was derived from a male donor with ankylosing spondylitis. The sequencing input was synovial fluid, either unsorted or a sorted T cell fraction (not recorded which). The chain uses TRBV5-1 and TRBJ2-3, with D perhaps matching TRBD1 or TRBD2 (6 bases each). CDR3 bases: TGCGCCAGCAGCCCTGAACCGGGGGCTAGCACAGATACGCAGTATTTT. The encoded protein is CASSPEPGASTDTQYF.